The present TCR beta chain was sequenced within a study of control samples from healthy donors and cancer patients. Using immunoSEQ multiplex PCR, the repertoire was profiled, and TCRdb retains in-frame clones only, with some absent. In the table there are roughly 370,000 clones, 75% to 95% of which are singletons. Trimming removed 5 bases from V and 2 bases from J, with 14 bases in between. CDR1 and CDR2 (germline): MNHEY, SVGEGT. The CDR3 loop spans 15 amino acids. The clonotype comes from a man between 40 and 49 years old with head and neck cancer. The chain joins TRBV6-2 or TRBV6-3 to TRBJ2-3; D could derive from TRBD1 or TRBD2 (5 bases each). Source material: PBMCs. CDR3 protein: CASSPARDDTDTQYF. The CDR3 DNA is TGTGCCAGCAGTCCCGCCAGGGACGACACAGATACGCAGTATTTT.